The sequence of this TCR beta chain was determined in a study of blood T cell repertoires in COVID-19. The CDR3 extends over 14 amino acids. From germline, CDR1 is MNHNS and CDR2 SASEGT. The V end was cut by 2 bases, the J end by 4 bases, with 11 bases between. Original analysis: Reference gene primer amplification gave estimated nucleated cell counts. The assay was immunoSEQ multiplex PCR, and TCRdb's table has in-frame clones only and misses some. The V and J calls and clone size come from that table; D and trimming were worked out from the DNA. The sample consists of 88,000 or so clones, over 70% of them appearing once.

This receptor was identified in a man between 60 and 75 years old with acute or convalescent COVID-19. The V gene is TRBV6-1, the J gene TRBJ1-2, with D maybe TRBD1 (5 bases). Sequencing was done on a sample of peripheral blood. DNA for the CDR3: TGTGCCAGCAGTGAACAGGGTTTTGGCTATGGCTACACCTTC. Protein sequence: CASSEQGFGYGYTF.